Presented here are 3 T cell receptor beta chains from one specimen sequenced in a study of early T cells in non-severe SARS-CoV-2 infection (dated by TCRdb to the early 2020s). Libraries were made using 5' RACE. Sequencing relied on a NextSeq 500. Starting from the raw public reads, TCRdb applied fastp trimming at Q25, assembled clones with MiXCR and retained in-frame beta chains. Under each unique CDR3 protein, matching rows form one entry showing the most common genes and DNA. In this sample the table shows over 55,000 distinct CDR3 sequences, around 12% of which occur a single time. Roughly 1.3% of the sample comes from the top ten. The sample was whole blood. The receptor set was obtained from an adult who was a healthcare worker with PCR-confirmed SARS-CoV-2 infection or an uninfected control (not recorded which).

In its sample, this clonotype was seen many times. The chain carries TRBV19 and TRBJ1-1; D gene ambiguous. Germline V gene sequence: CDR1 LNHDA, CDR2 SQIVND (reference sequence). There are 14 residues in the CDR3. Trimming cost V 6 bases and J 0 bases, with 11 bases left between them. The CDR3 nucleotides are TGTGCCAGTAGCGACTACGCGGTGAACACTGAAGCTTTCTTT. This gives the protein CASSDYAVNTEAFF. The full variable domain, with the rest looked up from reference TRBV19 and TRBJ1-1, is DGGITQSPKYLFRKEGQNVTLSCEQNLNHDAMYWYRQDPGQGLRLIYYSQIVNDFQKGDIAEGYSVSREKKESFPLTVTSAQKNPTAFYLCASSDYAVNTEAFFGQGTRLTVV.

This clonotype was recorded at least ten times. The chain recombines TRBV7-2 with TRBJ1-5, with D uncertain. Germline lookup yields CDR1 SGHTA and CDR2 FQGNSA. This CDR3 is built from 17 residues. Trimming cost V 1 base and J 5 bases, with 18 bases left between them. The CDR3 DNA reads as TGTGCCAGCAGCTTAGATAGGCCGTGGGGTTATGATCAGCCCCAGCATTTT. As protein: CASSLDRPWGYDQPQHF.

This clonotype was seen repeatedly, ten times or more. The chain uses TRBV20-1 and TRBJ1-4, with 7 bases fitting TRBD1. Losses at the gene ends were 4 bases for V and 5 bases for J; bases not matched to a gene: 13. Per germline, CDR1 DFQATT and CDR2 SNEGSKA (reference sequence). The CDR3 runs to 16 residues. CDR3 DNA sequence: TGCAGTGCTATTGGGCACCCGGGACAGATAAATGAAAAACTGTTTTTT. Protein sequence: CSAIGHPGQINEKLFF.